This T cell receptor (beta chain) was sequenced for a study of CD8 T cell repertoires and HIV-1 epitope variants. Background on the study: Equal numbers of autologous T cell-negative cells presented antigen to enriched T cells.

Profiling relied on immunoSEQ multiplex PCR, and the TCRdb table lists in-frame clones only, not all of them. The table records about 5,800 clones, less than 70% of them present only once. This clone was seen a handful of times. Its cognate antigen is unknown. The CDR3 is made up of 14 amino acids. Germline loops: CDR1 SGHTA, CDR2 FQGTGA. V shed 1 base and J shed 4 bases, with 10 bases lying between them. The sample was cultured CD8+ T cells derived from PBMCs. The genes are TRBV7-3 and TRBJ1-2; D ambiguous. This TCR came from a male donor with HIV. The CDR3 DNA follows: TGTGCCAGCAGCTTAAGCGAAAACAGCTATGGCTACACCTTC. This translates into CASSLSENSYGYTF.